One sample yielded the 16 T cell receptor beta chains listed below, sequenced in a study of spatial heterogeneity in lung cancer. Study outcomes and limitations: Mutation counts in tumors were tracked by counts of expanded intratumoral alpha and beta TCRs.

Time point reported: sample taken at primary tumor resection. These receptors' targets are unknown. TCRdb processed the 5' RACE reads anew with MiXCR; each CDR3 protein has one entry. The data show roughly 11,000 distinct CDR3 sequences, with less than 15% seen just once and 15% to 19% held by the top ten. This sample comprised lung tumor tissue, obtained at surgery. Source of these receptors: a male donor with early-stage non-small cell lung cancer.

The chain is built from TRBV6-5 and TRBJ1-5; D may be TRBD1 (6 bases). The CDR3 contains 16 residues. From germline, CDR1 is MNHEY and CDR2 SVGAGI. V was trimmed by 5 bases and J by 1 base, leaving 15 bases between them. The CDR3 loop is CASSKIQGSSNQPQHF. CDR3 bases: TGTGCCAGCAGTAAGATACAGGGTTCCAGCAATCAGCCCCAGCATTTT.

The gene calls are TRBV6-6 and TRBJ2-7; 7 bases are shared with TRBD1. CDR3 length: 14 amino acids. Germline trimming cut 5 bases from V and 6 bases from J; bases unmatched to any gene: 10. Germline V gene data show CDR1 as MNHNY and CDR2 as SVGAGI (reference sequence). CDR3 region: CASSPGQSLSEQYF. In DNA form, the CDR3 reads TGTGCCAGCAGTCCGGGACAGTCCTTATCCGAGCAGTACTTC.

The CDR3 nucleotides read TGTGCCAGCAGCGTAGCTAGCCCCTCAGGCATTCAGTACTTC. The encoded protein is CASSVASPSGIQYF. The chain links TRBV9 to TRBJ2-4; D is perhaps TRBD2 (5 bases). This CDR3 has 14 amino acids. V was pared by 0 bases and J by 9 bases, with 13 bases between. CDR1 is SGDLS, CDR2 YYNGEE, per germline.

This clonotype is labeled as medium-sized. V and J are TRBV4-3 and TRBJ2-7; D unclear. Germline V gives CDR1 LGHNA, CDR2 YSLEER. The ends were cut back, 1 base at V and 5 bases at J, with 9 bases in the middle. The CDR3 is 13 amino acids. The CDR3 loop is CASSQGVGNEQYF. CDR3 bases: TGCGCCAGCAGCCAAGGTGTTGGGAACGAGCAGTACTTC.

In its sample, this clonotype was seen many times. This chain joins TRBV5-1 and TRBJ1-1; no clear D gene. The ends were cut back, 4 bases at V and 0 bases at J, with 19 bases in the middle. CDR3 length: 17 residues. Germline V CDR1 and CDR2: SGHRS, YFSETQ. Here the CDR3 reads CASSLGLTSYMNTEAFF. Here the CDR3 DNA reads TGCGCCAGCAGCCTTGGACTCACGAGTTACATGAACACTGAAGCTTTCTTT.

The V and J genes are TRBV12-3 or TRBV12-4 and TRBJ1-1, with a tentative D call TRBD1 (6 bases). Trimming left V 1 base short and J 6 bases short, with 6 bases between. The length of the CDR3 is 12 residues. The CDR3 DNA follows: TGTGCCAGCAGTTTAGGGACAGCTGAAGCTTTCTTT. Encoded protein: CASSLGTAEAFF.

J is TRBJ2-1 and V is TRBV28; tentatively, D is TRBD2 (7 bases). The CDR3 consists of 15 residues. V lost 6 bases and J 5 bases, leaving 17 bases between the germline ends. CDR1 and CDR2 from the germline V gene are MDHEN and SYDVKM. The CDR3: CASRLGGQRHNEQFF. The DNA for the CDR3 is TGTGCCAGCAGATTGGGGGGGCAACGCCACAATGAGCAGTTCTTC.

This clonotype has ten or more counts. This rearrangement joins TRBV29-1 to TRBJ2-7; 8 bases agree with TRBD2. The V segment lost 1 base and the J segment 4 bases; nucleotides outside the gene matches: 15. Germline CDR1 is SQVTM and CDR2 is ANQGSEA. The CDR3 has 17 amino acids. CDR3 DNA: TGCAGCGTTGAAGCCCTCCGAGCGGGAGTTGGTATTTACGAGCAGTACTTC. This codes for CSVEALRAGVGIYEQYF.

By share, this clonotype counts as medium-sized. The CDR3 reads CASSLALSGRFDYEQYF. In DNA form, the CDR3 reads TGTGCCAGCAGCTTGGCTCTTAGCGGGAGGTTCGACTACGAGCAGTACTTC. The chain uses TRBV5-6 and TRBJ2-7; 10 nucleotides agree with TRBD2. CDR1 and CDR2 (germline): SGHDT, YYEEEE. Trimming removed 0 bases from V and 3 bases from J; junction bases left unmatched: 9. The CDR3 loop spans 17 amino acids.

This clonotype is medium-sized. The genes are TRBV20-1 and TRBJ2-5; D remains unclear. With 5 bases removed from V and 5 bases from J, the gap between germline ends came to 15 bases. Germline-derived CDR1 and CDR2 are DFQATT and SNEGSKA (reference sequence). This CDR3 spans 13 amino acids. CDR3 protein: CSAPDPRFETQYF. In nucleotides, the CDR3 is TGCAGTGCTCCGGACCCGAGGTTCGAGACCCAGTACTTC.

This clonotype is categorized as medium-sized. Germline is not matched at one junction end, which may reflect a read error. This rearrangement joins TRBV4-3 to TRBJ1-4, with D possibly matching TRBD1 (6 bases). Germline CDR1 and CDR2: LGHNA and YSLEER. This CDR3 is built from 16 residues. The CDR3 protein is CASSPGHGPENEKLFF. CDR3 coding DNA: TGTGCCAGCAGTCCGGGACACGGCCCTGAAAATGAAAAACTGTTTTTT.

This clonotype ranks as medium-sized. The V gene is TRBV3-1, the J gene TRBJ1-1; no clear D gene. Germline V CDR1 and CDR2: LGHDT, YNNKEL (reference sequence). CDR3 length: 13 residues. V was pared by 2 bases and J by 1 base, with 5 bases between. The CDR3 protein is CASSQWGNTEAFF. The CDR3 nucleotides are TGTGCCAGCAGCCAATGGGGGAACACTGAAGCTTTCTTT. Full variable domain (remainder filled in from reference TRBV3-1 and TRBJ1-1): DTAVSQTPKYLVTQMGNDKSIKCEQNLGHDTMYWYKQDSKKFLKIMFSYNNKELIINETVPNRFSPKSPDKAHLNLHINSLELGDSAVYFCASSQWGNTEAFFGQGTRLTVV.

By frequency in the sample, this clonotype is medium-sized. The gene calls are TRBV29-1 and TRBJ1-2; 8 bases align to TRBD1. Trimming cost V 4 bases and J 6 bases; bases outside gene matches: 10. Germline CDR1 is SQVTM and CDR2 is ANQGSEA. The CDR3 runs to 14 residues. The CDR3 spells CSVGISGGFDGYTF. CDR3 in DNA: TGCAGCGTTGGGATCTCAGGGGGCTTTGATGGCTACACCTTC.

This clonotype was counted many times. The chain carries TRBV5-5 and TRBJ1-1; TRBD1 aligns across 11 bases. V lost 0 bases, J lost 5 bases, and 6 bases stayed unmatched. Germline V gene sequence: CDR1 SGHKS, CDR2 YYEKEE (reference sequence). The CDR3 is 16 residues long. The CDR3 reads CASSLAGQGAGTEAFF. CDR3 bases: TGTGCCAGCAGCTTGGCCGGACAGGGGGCGGGTACTGAAGCTTTCTTT.

This clonotype rates as medium-sized. The chain is built from TRBV19 and TRBJ2-5; D may be TRBD1 (7 bases). The CDR3 sequence is 15 residues long. CDR1 and CDR2 (germline): LNHDA, SQIVND (reference sequence). V lost 9 bases, J lost 2 bases, and 19 bases lay in between. Written as DNA, the CDR3 is TGTGCCAGCAAAAGTTCACAGGGGACTCAAGAGACCCAGTACTTC. Translated, it gives CASKSSQGTQETQYF.

This clonotype was detected many times. A much larger clone is a single base away; this may be a read error. This chain links TRBV7-8 with TRBJ1-1; D gene unclear. Looked up from germline, CDR1 is SGHVS and CDR2 is FQNEAQ. This CDR3 comprises 13 residues. CDR3 nucleotide sequence: TGTGTCAGCAGATTGACTGCGGACACTGAAGCTTTCTTT. It encodes CVSRLTADTEAFF.